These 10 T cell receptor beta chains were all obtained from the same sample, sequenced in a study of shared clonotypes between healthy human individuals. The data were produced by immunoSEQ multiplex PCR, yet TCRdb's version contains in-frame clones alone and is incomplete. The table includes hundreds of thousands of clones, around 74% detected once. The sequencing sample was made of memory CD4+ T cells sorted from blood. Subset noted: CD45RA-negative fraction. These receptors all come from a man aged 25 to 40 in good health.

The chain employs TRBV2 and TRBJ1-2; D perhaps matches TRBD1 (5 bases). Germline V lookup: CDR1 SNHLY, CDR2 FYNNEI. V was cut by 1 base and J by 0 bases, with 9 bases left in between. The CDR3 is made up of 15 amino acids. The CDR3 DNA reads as TGTGCCAGCAGTGAAGAGGCAGGGACTAACTATGGCTACACCTTC. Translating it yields CASSEEAGTNYGYTF.

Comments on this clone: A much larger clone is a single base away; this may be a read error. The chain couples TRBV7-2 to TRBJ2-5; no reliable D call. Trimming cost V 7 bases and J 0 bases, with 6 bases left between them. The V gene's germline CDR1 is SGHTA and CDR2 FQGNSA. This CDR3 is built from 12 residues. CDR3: CASTRYQETQYF. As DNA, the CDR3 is TGTGCCAGCACCCGGTACCAAGAGACCCAGTACTTC.

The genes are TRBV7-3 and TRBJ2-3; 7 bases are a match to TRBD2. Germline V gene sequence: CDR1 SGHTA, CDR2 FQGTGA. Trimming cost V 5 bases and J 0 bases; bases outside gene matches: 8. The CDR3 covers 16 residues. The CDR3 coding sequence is TGTGCCAGCAGCCCCTGGGGGGGGAGGAGCACAGATACGCAGTATTTT. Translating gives CASSPWGGRSTDTQYF.

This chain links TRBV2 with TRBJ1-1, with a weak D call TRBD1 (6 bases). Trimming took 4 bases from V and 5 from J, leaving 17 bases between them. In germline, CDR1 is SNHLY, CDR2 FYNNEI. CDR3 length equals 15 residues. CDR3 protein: CASSVMEGRGTEAFF. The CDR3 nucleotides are TGTGCCAGCAGTGTTATGGAGGGGAGGGGGACTGAAGCTTTCTTT. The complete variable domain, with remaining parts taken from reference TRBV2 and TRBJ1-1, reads EPEVTQTPSHQVTQMGQEVILRCVPISNHLYFYWYRQILGQKVEFLVSFYNNEISEKSEIFDDQFSVERPDGSNFTLKIRSTKLEDSAMYFCASSVMEGRGTEAFFGQGTRLTVV.

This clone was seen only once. The CDR3 loop is CASRAGTTHWSEQFF. The CDR3 DNA reads as TGTGCCAGCAGGGCCGGGACCACCCACTGGTCGGAGCAGTTCTTC. The chain is built from TRBV6-1 and TRBJ2-1, with D perhaps being TRBD1 or TRBD2 (5 bases each). This CDR3 has 15 residues. Trimming took 6 bases from V and 10 from J, leaving 22 bases between them. Germline CDR1 reads MNHNS; CDR2 reads SASEGT.

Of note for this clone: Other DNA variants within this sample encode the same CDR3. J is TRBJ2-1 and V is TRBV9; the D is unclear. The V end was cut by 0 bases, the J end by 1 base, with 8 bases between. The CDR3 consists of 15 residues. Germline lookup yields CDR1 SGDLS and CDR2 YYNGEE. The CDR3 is CASSVGGGSYNEQFF. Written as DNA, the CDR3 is TGTGCCAGCAGCGTAGGAGGTGGTTCCTACAATGAGCAGTTCTTC.

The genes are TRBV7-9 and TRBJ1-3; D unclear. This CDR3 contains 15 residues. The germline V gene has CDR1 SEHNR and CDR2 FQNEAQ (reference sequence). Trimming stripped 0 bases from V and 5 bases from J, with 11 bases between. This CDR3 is CASSLAPKGRNTIYF. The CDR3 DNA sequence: TGTGCCAGCAGCTTAGCTCCTAAAGGGAGAAACACCATATATTTT.

CDR3 region: CASSLSSYSTDTQYF. The CDR3 DNA sequence: TGTGCCAGCAGCCTAAGTTCGTATAGCACAGATACGCAGTATTTT. The V gene is TRBV5-7, the J gene TRBJ2-3; D not resolved. TRBV5-7 counts as an open reading frame of uncertain function. CDR3 length: 15 amino acids. V was shortened by 4 bases and J by 0 bases, with 12 bases between the two germline ends.

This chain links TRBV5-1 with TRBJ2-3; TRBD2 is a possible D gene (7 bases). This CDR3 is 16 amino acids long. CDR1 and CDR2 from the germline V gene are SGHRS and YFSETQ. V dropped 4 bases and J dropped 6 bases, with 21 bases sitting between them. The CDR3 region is CASSAWGQAGVDTQYF. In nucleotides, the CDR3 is TGCGCCAGCAGCGCCTGGGGGCAGGCGGGGGTTGATACGCAGTATTTT.

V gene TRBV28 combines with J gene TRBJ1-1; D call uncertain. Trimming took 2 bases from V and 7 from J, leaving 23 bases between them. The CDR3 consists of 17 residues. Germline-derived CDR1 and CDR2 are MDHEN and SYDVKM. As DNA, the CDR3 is TGTGCCAGCAGTTTACCTCAGCCAGTGGGTCCCCGGATTGAAGCTTTCTTT. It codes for CASSLPQPVGPRIEAFF.